These 12 T cell receptor beta chains originate from one sample sequenced in a study of shared clonotypes between healthy human individuals. The protocol was immunoSEQ multiplex PCR, while the TCRdb copy is restricted to in-frame clones and leaves out a portion. The sample lists about 990,000 clones, about four fifths occurring once. Sequenced input: memory CD4+ T cells from PBMCs. Subset reported: CD45RA-negative fraction. The source is a young man in good health. Some clones in this sample may be carry-over from other donors' samples.

This clone was seen only once. A single base is all that separates this from a far larger clone, so a read error is likely. The chain couples TRBV30 to TRBJ2-4; D unclear. V was trimmed by 1 base and J by 6 bases, leaving 10 bases between them. The germline gives CDR1 GTSNPN, CDR2 SVGIG (reference sequence). The CDR3 extends over 13 amino acids. The CDR3 DNA is TGTGCCTGGAGTGCGTCAGGCCGAAACATTCAGTACTTC. This gives the protein CAWSASGRNIQYF.

Only one count was recorded for this clone. The chain is built from TRBV18 and TRBJ2-7; 8 bases are a match to TRBD1. CDR1 is KGHSH and CDR2 is LQKENI in the germline V gene. The CDR3 has 13 residues. The J segment lost 7 bases and the V segment lost 0 bases, leaving 2 bases of the junction unmatched. The CDR3: CASSPPQGAEQYF. In DNA, the CDR3 is TGTGCCAGCTCACCACCCCAGGGGGCGGAGCAGTACTTC.

The chain uses TRBV7-2 and TRBJ2-1; no clear D. The CDR3 has 10 residues. V dropped 3 bases and J dropped 10 bases, with 4 bases sitting between them. CDR1 is SGHTA and CDR2 is FQGNSA in the germline V gene. The DNA for the CDR3 is TGTGCCAGCAGCTTCCGGGAGCAGTTCTTC. It codes for CASSFREQFF.

This chain uses TRBV20-1 with TRBJ2-1; 8 bases are shared with TRBD2. The CDR3 has 11 amino acids. Germline assignment: CDR1 DFQATT and CDR2 SNEGSKA (reference sequence). The J segment lost 9 bases and the V segment lost 2 bases, leaving 0 bases of the junction unmatched. The CDR3 loop is CSARRGGEQFF. CDR3 bases: TGCAGTGCTAGACGGGGGGGTGAGCAGTTCTTC.

A single count supports this clone. The V call is TRBV4-2, the J call TRBJ1-5; TRBD1 aligns across 8 bases. CDR1 is LGHNA and CDR2 is YNFKEQ in the germline V gene. This CDR3 has 16 residues. The V gene end was trimmed by 5 bases and the J gene end by 4 bases; junction bases not matched to a gene: 10. As DNA, the CDR3 is TGTGCCAGCAGCGCAACCGGGACAGGAGAAAATCAGCCCCAGCATTTT. Translated, it gives CASSATGTGENQPQHF.

J is TRBJ2-1 and V is TRBV28; 14 nucleotides line up with TRBD2. The CDR3 has 15 amino acids. V gave up 4 bases and J gave up 11 bases; unmatched junction bases: 7. Per germline, CDR1 MDHEN and CDR2 SYDVKM. In nucleotides, the CDR3 is TGTGCCAGCAGTTCCCAGGGACTAGCGGGAGTCCAGCAGTTCTTC. Translating gives CASSSQGLAGVQQFF.

The chain couples TRBV28 to TRBJ1-5, with D hard to call. Germline assignment: CDR1 MDHEN and CDR2 SYDVKM. The ends were cut back, 5 bases at V and 8 bases at J, with 19 bases in the middle. The CDR3 totals 15 residues. Written as DNA, the CDR3 is TGTGCCAGCAGTCCGAGAGAAACGGCTAGGAAGCCCCAGCATTTT. It translates to CASSPRETARKPQHF.

This chain links TRBV6-1 with TRBJ2-3, with D possibly being TRBD1 (5 bases). The CDR3 loop spans 14 amino acids. Germline lookup yields CDR1 MNHNS and CDR2 SASEGT. Trimming stripped 2 bases from V and 2 bases from J, with 8 bases between. The CDR3 DNA reads as TGTGCCAGCAGTGAATCAGGGTCCACAGATACGCAGTATTTT. Translated, it gives CASSESGSTDTQYF.

The chain carries TRBV6-4 and TRBJ1-1, with D maybe TRBD1 (6 bases). V lost 4 bases and J lost 0, with 12 bases in between. Germline values: CDR1 MRHNA, CDR2 SNTAGT. The CDR3 has 15 residues. The CDR3 loop reads CASSVAGVMNTEAFF. CDR3 bases: TGTGCCAGCAGTGTCGCAGGGGTCATGAACACTGAAGCTTTCTTT.

The rearrangement joins TRBV4-3 to TRBJ2-1; 9 bases are a match to TRBD1. The germline CDR1 and CDR2 sequences are LGHNA and YSLEER. V lost 3 bases to trimming and J lost 10 bases; unmatched junction nucleotides: 16. The CDR3 loop spans 17 amino acids. CDR3 DNA: TGCGCCAGCAGCCAGGACACCGGGACAGGGATTGTATTCGAGCAGTTCTTC. Protein sequence: CASSQDTGTGIVFEQFF.

The V and J genes are TRBV6-5 and TRBJ2-5; D gene uncertain. V was pared by 4 bases and J by 4 bases, with 16 bases between. Germline loops: CDR1 MNHEY, CDR2 SVGAGI. The CDR3 runs to 15 residues. The CDR3 nucleotides read TGTGCCAGCAGTTCGCCCGCCTCAGGCCCAGAGACCCAGTACTTC. Translated: CASSSPASGPETQYF.

Here the CDR3 reads CASSRGVNTEAFF. CDR3 coding DNA: TGTGCCAGCAGCCGCGGGGTAAACACTGAAGCTTTCTTT. This chain joins TRBV11-1 and TRBJ1-1; D is ambiguous. From germline, CDR1 is SGHAT and CDR2 FQDESV (reference sequence). The CDR3 extends over 13 amino acids. Trimming stripped 5 bases from V and 2 bases from J, with 9 bases between.